The rows below give T cell receptor beta chains drawn from one sample of a study of T cells after yellow fever vaccination. TCRdb re-analysed the 5' RACE reads in MiXCR, keeping a single row per CDR3 protein. The table records 250,000 to 300,000 distinct CDR3 sequences, under 9% of them present only once. The material sequenced was CD4+ T cells sorted from PBMCs, taken 5 days after the yellow fever booster vaccination. The source is a man aged 18 to 35 who received the YFV17D yellow fever vaccine. CDR3s include the opening cysteine and the closing phenylalanine or tryptophan. D genes are given only for firm matches. Part of the rows lack a size; the others show once, few, many or a class for expanded clones.

TRBJ2-4,.,TRBV5-1,many,TGCGCCAGCAGCTCCTTGACTACGAGGCGGAACATTCAGTACTTC,CASSSLTTRRNIQYF
TRBJ1-3,.,TRBV7-2,few,TGTGCCAGCAGCTCAGCAGCAGTCTCTGGAAACACCATATATTTT,CASSSAAVSGNTIYF
TRBJ2-5,TRBD2,TRBV14,many,TGTGCCAGCAGCCCCTGGACTAGCGGGGACTGGGAGGAGACCCAGTACTTC,CASSPWTSGDWEETQYF
TRBJ2-1,TRBD2,TRBV20-1,few,TGCAGTGCTTCCGGGACTAGCGGGGGAGGCAGTTACATCGAGCAGTTCTTC,CSASGTSGGGSYIEQFF
TRBJ2-1,.,TRBV10-3,.,TGTGCCATCAGTACTAGCGACAGGGAGCAGTTCTTC,CAISTSDREQFF
TRBJ1-5,TRBD1,TRBV7-2,.,TGTGCCAGCAGCTCCGGGACAGGGTTCCAGCCCCAGCATTTT,CASSSGTGFQPQHF
TRBJ2-1,TRBD2,TRBV3-1,few,TGTGCCAGCAGCCCCAGGACTAGCGGGGGGGGCTCCTACAATGAGCAGTTCTTC,CASSPRTSGGGSYNEQFF
TRBJ1-1,.,TRBV5-1,.,TGCGCCAGCGTCCCCGGGGCGTCGAACACTGAAGCTTTCTTT,CASVPGASNTEAFF
TRBJ1-2,.,TRBV29-1,.,TGCAGCGTAGACGATCCTTCGGTAGGGCTCTACTATGGCTACACCTTC,CSVDDPSVGLYYGYTF
TRBJ2-3,TRBD2,TRBV4-2,few,TGTGCCAGCAGCCGCCCCGATGGGAGGGACACAGATACGCAGTATTTT,CASSRPDGRDTDTQYF
TRBJ1-2,TRBD1,TRBV19,.,TGTGCCAGTAGTATGCTGGGACAGGGGCTCTATGGCTACACCTTC,CASSMLGQGLYGYTF
TRBJ2-1,TRBD2,TRBV12-3/TRBV12-4,few,TGTGCCAGCAGTTTGTGGACTAGCGGGGACAATGAGCAGTTCTTC,CASSLWTSGDNEQFF
TRBJ2-3,.,TRBV3-1,.,TGTGCCAGCAGCCAAGGGTTGGCTGGTACGCAGTTTTTT,CASSQGLAGTQFF
TRBJ1-6,.,TRBV5-5,.,TGTGCCAGCAGCTTGGGACTAGCTTTCCATTCACCCCTCCACTTT,CASSLGLAFHSPLHF
TRBJ2-3,.,TRBV3-1,few,TGTGCCAGCAGCCAGCGGGCTAGCACAGATACGCAGTATTTT,CASSQRASTDTQYF
TRBJ1-2,TRBD1,TRBV3-1,few,TGTGCCAGCAGCCAAAGGACAGGGGGATGGTATGGCTACACCTTC,CASSQRTGGWYGYTF
TRBJ2-7,TRBD2,TRBV9,.,TGTGCCAGCAGCGTAGGGTCCGGGGGGTCATCCTACGAGCAGTACTTC,CASSVGSGGSSYEQYF
TRBJ2-1,TRBD2,TRBV4-2,.,TGTGCCAGCAGCCAAGGAAGCGGGGGGATCAATGAGCAGTTCTTC,CASSQGSGGINEQFF
TRBJ1-5,.,TRBV7-2,.,TGTGCCAGCAGCTTACGGACCAATCAGCCCCAGCATTTT,CASSLRTNQPQHF
TRBJ1-5,.,TRBV10-3,.,TGTGCCATCAGTGGGGATAGCAATCAGCCCCAGCATTTT,CAISGDSNQPQHF
TRBJ1-1,.,TRBV20-1,many,TGCAGTGCTAGGCAGAACACTGAAGCTTTCTTT,CSARQNTEAFF
TRBJ2-1,.,TRBV6-2/TRBV6-3,few,TGTGCCAGCAGTAATACTAGGGAAGAGCAGTTCTTC,CASSNTREEQFF
TRBJ2-3,.,TRBV11-1,.,TGTGCCAGCAGCTTAGCGTCGGCGGGGAGCGGCACAGATACGCAGTATTTT,CASSLASAGSGTDTQYF
TRBJ2-5,TRBD1,TRBV7-2,.,TGTGCCAGCAGAAATACAGGGGGCGGAGAGACCCAGTACTTC,CASRNTGGGETQYF
TRBJ2-7,.,TRBV4-2,.,TGTGCCAGCAGCCAAGACGAAAGCTGGACTATCCTTCCCGAGCAGTACTTC,CASSQDESWTILPEQYF
TRBJ1-2,.,TRBV7-9,few,TGTGCCAGCGGACACCTTTACCCCTATGGCTACACCTTC,CASGHLYPYGYTF
TRBJ2-3,.,TRBV12-3/TRBV12-4,few,TGTGCCAGCAGTTTAATCCCCGGGACAAGGGCTAGAGATACGCAGTATTTT,CASSLIPGTRARDTQYF
TRBJ2-7,.,TRBV10-3,few,TGTGCCATCAGTGAGTCCAGGGGCGAGCAGTACTTC,CAISESRGEQYF
TRBJ1-6,TRBD1,TRBV11-2,.,TGTGCCAGCGGGACAGGGGTTGCCTCACCCCTCCACTTT,CASGTGVASPLHF
TRBJ2-2,TRBD1,TRBV7-8,many,TGTGCCAGCAGCGAGCAGGGGGCAAGCGCCGGGGAGCTGTTTTTT,CASSEQGASAGELFF
TRBJ1-2,.,TRBV7-9,few,TGTGCCAGCAGCACCTATGAGGAGGCGGGTCACTATGGCTACACCTTC,CASSTYEEAGHYGYTF
TRBJ2-5,.,TRBV9,.,TGTGCCAGCAGCGTAGATGAGACCCAGTACTTC,CASSVDETQYF
TRBJ2-2,TRBD1,TRBV5-1,.,TGCGCCAGCAGGCGGACAGGGGGCACCGGGGAGCTGTTTTTT,CASRRTGGTGELFF
TRBJ2-7,.,TRBV27,.,TGTGCCAGCAGGAACCGGTTTTCGGACCACGAGCAGTACTTC,CASRNRFSDHEQYF